This T cell receptor (beta chain) was observed in a study of T-cell reconstitution after alpha-beta-depleted transplantation in children. This clonotype came up a few times. This CDR3 has 15 amino acids. The germline V gene encodes CDR1 DFQATT and CDR2 SNEGSKA (reference sequence). V shed 4 bases, J shed 2 bases, and the junction held 5 bases outside the gene matches. A TCRbeta library incorporating unique molecular identifiers was prepared. Using its own MiXCR run on the PCR reads, TCRdb lists one record per CDR3 protein. The sample has about 420,000 distinct CDR3 sequences; roughly a tenth are singletons.

Sequenced here: PBMCs from the stem cell graft donor, sampled from the stem cell graft. The chain has TRBV20-1 and TRBJ2-5; 12 bases map to TRBD2. The sequence came from a human donor who donated a stem cell graft to a child with acute myeloid leukemia. CDR3 region: CSATQTSGSQETQYF. CDR3 nucleotide sequence: TGCAGTGCTACCCAGACTAGCGGGAGTCAAGAGACCCAGTACTTC.